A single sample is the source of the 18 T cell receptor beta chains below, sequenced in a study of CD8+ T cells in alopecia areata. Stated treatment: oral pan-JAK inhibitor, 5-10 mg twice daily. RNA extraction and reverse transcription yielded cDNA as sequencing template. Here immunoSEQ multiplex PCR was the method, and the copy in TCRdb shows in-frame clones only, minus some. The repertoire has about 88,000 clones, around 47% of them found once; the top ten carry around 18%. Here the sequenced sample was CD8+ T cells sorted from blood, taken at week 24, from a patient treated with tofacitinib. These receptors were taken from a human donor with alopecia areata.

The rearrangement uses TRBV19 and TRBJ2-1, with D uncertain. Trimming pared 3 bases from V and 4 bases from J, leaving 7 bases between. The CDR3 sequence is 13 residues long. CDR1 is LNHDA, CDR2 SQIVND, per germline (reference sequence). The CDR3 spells CASSMTTYNEQFF. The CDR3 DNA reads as TGTGCCAGTAGTATGACAACTTACAATGAGCAGTTCTTC.

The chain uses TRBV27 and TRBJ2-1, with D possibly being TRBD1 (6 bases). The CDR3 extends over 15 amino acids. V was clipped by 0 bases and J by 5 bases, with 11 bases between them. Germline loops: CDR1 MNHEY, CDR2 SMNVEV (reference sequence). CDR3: CASSLSGRGDNEQFF. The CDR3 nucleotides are TGTGCCAGCAGTTTATCAGGCAGGGGAGACAATGAGCAGTTCTTC.

The CDR3 loop reads CASSFSGGPRKTQYF. CDR3 coding DNA: TGTGCCAGCAGCTTTTCAGGGGGTCCGAGGAAGACCCAGTACTTC. The J gene is TRBJ2-5, the V gene TRBV5-8, with TRBD1 matching 7 bases. J lost 6 bases, V lost 2 bases, and 10 bases had no gene match. The V gene's germline CDR1 is SGHTS and CDR2 YDEGEE. The CDR3 extends over 15 amino acids. Looking up the rest from reference TRBV5-8 and TRBJ2-5 gives the full variable domain: EAGVTQSPTHLIKTRGQQATLRCSPISGHTSVYWYQQALGLGLQFLLWYDEGEERNRGNFPPRFSGRQFPNYSSELNVNALELEDSALYLCASSFSGGPRKTQYFGPGTRLLVL.

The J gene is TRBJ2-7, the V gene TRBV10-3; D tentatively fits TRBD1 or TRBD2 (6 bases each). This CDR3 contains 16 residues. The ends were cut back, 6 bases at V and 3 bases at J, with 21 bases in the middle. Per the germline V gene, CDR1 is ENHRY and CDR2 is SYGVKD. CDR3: CAISRFQGGTIYEQYF. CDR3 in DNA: TGTGCCATCAGCCGATTTCAAGGGGGGACAATCTACGAGCAGTACTTC.

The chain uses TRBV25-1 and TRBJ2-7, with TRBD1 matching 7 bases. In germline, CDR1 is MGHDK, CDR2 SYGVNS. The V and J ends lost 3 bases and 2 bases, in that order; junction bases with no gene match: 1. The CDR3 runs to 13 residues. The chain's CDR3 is CASSEGTAYEQYF. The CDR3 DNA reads TGTGCCAGCAGTGAGGGGACAGCCTACGAGCAGTACTTC.

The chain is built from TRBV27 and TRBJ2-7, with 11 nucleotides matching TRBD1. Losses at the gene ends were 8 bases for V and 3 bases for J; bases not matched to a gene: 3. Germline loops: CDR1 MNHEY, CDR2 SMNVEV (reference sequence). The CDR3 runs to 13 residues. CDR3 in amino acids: CASGQGALYEQYF. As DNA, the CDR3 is TGTGCCAGCGGACAGGGGGCCCTCTACGAGCAGTACTTC.

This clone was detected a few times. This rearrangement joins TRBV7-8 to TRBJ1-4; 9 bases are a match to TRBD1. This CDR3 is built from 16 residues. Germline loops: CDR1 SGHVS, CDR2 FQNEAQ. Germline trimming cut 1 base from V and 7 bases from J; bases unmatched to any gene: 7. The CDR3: CASSLVSGTGSEKLFF. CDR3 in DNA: TGTGCCAGCAGCTTAGTTTCCGGGACAGGGAGTGAAAAACTGTTTTTT.

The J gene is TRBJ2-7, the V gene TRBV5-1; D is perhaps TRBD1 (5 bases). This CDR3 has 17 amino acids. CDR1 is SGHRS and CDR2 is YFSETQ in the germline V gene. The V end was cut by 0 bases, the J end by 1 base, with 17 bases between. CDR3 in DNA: TGCGCCAGCAGCTTGGTAGGTCTAGGGGCGTCGTCCTACGAGCAGTACTTC. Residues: CASSLVGLGASSYEQYF.

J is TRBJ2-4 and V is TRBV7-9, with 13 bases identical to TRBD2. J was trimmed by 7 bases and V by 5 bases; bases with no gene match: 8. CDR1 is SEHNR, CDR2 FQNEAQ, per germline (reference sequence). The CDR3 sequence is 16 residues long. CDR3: CASSEGLAGVGNIQYF. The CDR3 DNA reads TGTGCCAGCAGCGAAGGACTAGCGGGAGTCGGTAACATTCAGTACTTC.

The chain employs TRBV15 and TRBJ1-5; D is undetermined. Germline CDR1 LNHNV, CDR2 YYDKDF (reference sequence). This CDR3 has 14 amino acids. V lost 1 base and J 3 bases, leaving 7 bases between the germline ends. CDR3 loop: CATSRGLDNQPQHF. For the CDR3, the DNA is TGTGCCACCAGCAGAGGACTTGACAATCAGCCCCAGCATTTT.

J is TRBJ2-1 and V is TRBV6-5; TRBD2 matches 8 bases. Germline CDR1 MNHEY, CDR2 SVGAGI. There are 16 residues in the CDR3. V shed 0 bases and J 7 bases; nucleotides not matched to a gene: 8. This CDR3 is CASSYSPPSGRNEQFF. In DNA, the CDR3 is TGTGCCAGCAGTTACTCCCCCCCTAGCGGGCGAAATGAGCAGTTCTTC.

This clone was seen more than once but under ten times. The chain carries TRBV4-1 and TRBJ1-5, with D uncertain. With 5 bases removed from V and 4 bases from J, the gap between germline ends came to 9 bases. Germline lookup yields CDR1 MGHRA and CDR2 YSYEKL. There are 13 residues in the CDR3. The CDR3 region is CASSTWKNQPQHF. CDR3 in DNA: TGCGCCAGCAGCACTTGGAAAAATCAGCCCCAGCATTTT.

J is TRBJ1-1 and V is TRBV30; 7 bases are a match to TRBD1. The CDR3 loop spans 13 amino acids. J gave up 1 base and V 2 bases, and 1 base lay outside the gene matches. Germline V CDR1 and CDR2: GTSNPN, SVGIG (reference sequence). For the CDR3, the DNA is TGTGCCTGGAGTTGGACAGGGAACACTGAAGCTTTCTTT. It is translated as CAWSWTGNTEAFF.

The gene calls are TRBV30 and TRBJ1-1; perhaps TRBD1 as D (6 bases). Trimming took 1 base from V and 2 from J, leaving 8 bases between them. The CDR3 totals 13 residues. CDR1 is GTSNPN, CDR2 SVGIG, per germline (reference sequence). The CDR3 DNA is TGTGCCTGGAGTGCGGACAGAAACACTGAAGCTTTCTTT. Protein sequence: CAWSADRNTEAFF.

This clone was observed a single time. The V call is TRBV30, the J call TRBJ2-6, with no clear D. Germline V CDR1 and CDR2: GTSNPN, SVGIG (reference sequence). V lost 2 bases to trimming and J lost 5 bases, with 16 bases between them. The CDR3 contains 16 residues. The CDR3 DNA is TGTGCCTGGAGTCTGGGGTCTTATACCCGGGCCAACGTCCTGACTTTC. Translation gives CAWSLGSYTRANVLTF. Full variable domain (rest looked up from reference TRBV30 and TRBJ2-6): SQTIHQWPATLVQPVGSPLSLECTVEGTSNPNLYWYRQAAGRGLQLLFYSVGIGQISSEVPQNLSASRPQDRQFILSSKKLLLSDSGFYLCAWSLGSYTRANVLTFGAGSRLTVL.

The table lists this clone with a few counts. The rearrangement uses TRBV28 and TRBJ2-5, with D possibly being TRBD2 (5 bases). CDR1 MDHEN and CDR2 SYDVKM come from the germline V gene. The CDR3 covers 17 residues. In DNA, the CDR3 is TGTGCTACGGAAGGGAATCTAGAGCGGCCCACAAAAGAGACCCAGTACTTC. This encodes CATEGNLERPTKETQYF.

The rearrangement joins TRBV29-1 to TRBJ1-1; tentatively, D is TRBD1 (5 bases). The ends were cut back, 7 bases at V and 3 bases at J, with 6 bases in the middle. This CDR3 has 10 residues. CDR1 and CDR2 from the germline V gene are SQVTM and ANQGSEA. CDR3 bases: TGCAGCGGAGGGGACACTGAAGCTTTCTTT. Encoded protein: CSGGDTEAFF. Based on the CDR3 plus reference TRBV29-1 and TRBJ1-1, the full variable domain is SAVISQKPSRDICQRGTSLTIQCQVDSQVTMMFWYRQQPGQSLTLIATANQGSEATYESGFVIDKFPISRPNLTFSTLTVSNMSPEDSSIYLCSGGDTEAFFGQGTRLTVV.

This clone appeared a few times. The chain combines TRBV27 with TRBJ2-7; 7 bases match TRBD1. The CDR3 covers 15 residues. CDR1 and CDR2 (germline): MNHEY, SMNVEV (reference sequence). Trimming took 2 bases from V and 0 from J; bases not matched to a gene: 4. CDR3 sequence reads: CASSLRGLSSYEQYF. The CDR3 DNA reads TGTGCCAGCAGTTTAAGGGGGCTGAGCTCCTACGAGCAGTACTTC.